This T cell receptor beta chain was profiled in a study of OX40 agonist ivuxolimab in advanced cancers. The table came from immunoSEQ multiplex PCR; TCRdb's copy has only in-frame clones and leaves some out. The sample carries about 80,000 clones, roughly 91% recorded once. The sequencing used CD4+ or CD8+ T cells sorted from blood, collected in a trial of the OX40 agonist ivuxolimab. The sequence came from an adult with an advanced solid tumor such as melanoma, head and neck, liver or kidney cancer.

This CDR3 reads CASSSGLAGGPSNTDTQYF. CDR3 sequence (DNA): TGCGCCAGCAGCAGCGGACTAGCGGGAGGCCCCTCGAACACAGATACGCAGTATTTT. J is TRBJ2-3 and V is TRBV5-1; 14 nucleotides agree with TRBD2. Germline loops: CDR1 SGHRS, CDR2 YFSETQ. V gave up 4 bases and J gave up 2 bases; unmatched junction bases: 12. The CDR3 runs 19 residues. The whole variable domain, filled in from reference TRBV5-1 and TRBJ2-3, reads KAGVTQTPRYLIKTRGQQVTLSCSPISGHRSVSWYQQTPGQGLQFLFEYFSETQRNKGNFPGRFSGRQFSNSRSEMNVSTLELGDSALYLCASSSGLAGGPSNTDTQYFGPGTRLTVL.